These T cell receptor beta chains were read from a single sample in a study of T cell changes during pregnancy in multiple sclerosis. Profiling relied on immunoSEQ multiplex PCR, and the TCRdb table lists in-frame clones only, not all of them. The top ten clones hold 3% to 5% of a sample with 25,000 to 40,000 clones, about nine tenths of them seen once. Sequenced material: CD8+ T cells from peripheral blood mononuclear cells, taken in the second trimester of pregnancy. All receptors derive from a female donor in good health, enrolled as a control in a pregnancy study. CDR3s leave out the opening cysteine and the closing phenylalanine or tryptophan. The order of the fields is J gene, clone size, V gene, CDR3 length, CDR3 protein. Only some rows state a clone size, as once, few, many or a class for expanded clones.

j_gene: TRBJ1-2; abundance: large; v_gene: TRBV12-5; len: 10; CDR3aa: ASGPDRDGYT
j_gene: TRBJ1-1; abundance: -; v_gene: TRBV4-2; len: 12; CDR3aa: ASSQGGQVPEAF
j_gene: TRBJ2-1; abundance: once; v_gene: TRBV7-9; len: 9; CDR3aa: ASSFGNEQF
j_gene: TRBJ1-1; abundance: -; v_gene: TRBV7-6; len: 14; CDR3aa: ASSPTPGQSGTEAF
j_gene: TRBJ1-1; abundance: -; v_gene: TRBV7-6; len: 11; CDR3aa: ASSLGTGAEAF
j_gene: TRBJ1-2; abundance: -; v_gene: TRBV6-6; len: 11; CDR3aa: ASSSALTDGYT
j_gene: TRBJ1-2; abundance: -; v_gene: TRBV27; len: 9; CDR3aa: ASRQGDGYT
j_gene: TRBJ1-2; abundance: -; v_gene: TRBV9; len: 12; CDR3aa: ASSVADRGFGYT
j_gene: TRBJ2-7; abundance: -; v_gene: TRBV6-1; len: 13; CDR3aa: ASSEVSSVRYEQY
j_gene: TRBJ1-5; abundance: -; v_gene: TRBV4-3; len: 13; CDR3aa: ASSQDLGEYQPQH
j_gene: TRBJ2-1; abundance: -; v_gene: TRBV7-9; len: 14; CDR3aa: ASSLATGGVYNEQF
j_gene: TRBJ2-1; abundance: -; v_gene: TRBV7-3; len: 17; CDR3aa: ASSSKGLAETTIYNEQF
j_gene: TRBJ1-3; abundance: -; v_gene: TRBV9; len: 13; CDR3aa: ASSVDAGSGNTIY
j_gene: TRBJ1-1; abundance: -; v_gene: TRBV15; len: 12; CDR3aa: ATSLRQGGTEAF
j_gene: TRBJ1-1; abundance: few; v_gene: TRBV7-6; len: 11; CDR3aa: ASTHRPGTEAF
j_gene: TRBJ2-3; abundance: -; v_gene: TRBV19; len: 13; CDR3aa: ASSVLGGFTDTQY
j_gene: TRBJ1-1; abundance: -; v_gene: TRBV7-9; len: 13; CDR3aa: ASSAEQGLNTEAF
j_gene: TRBJ2-3; abundance: -; v_gene: TRBV6-4; len: 12; CDR3aa: ASSGRASTDTQY
j_gene: TRBJ2-1; abundance: -; v_gene: TRBV5-6; len: 12; CDR3aa: ASSLGQVYNEQF
j_gene: TRBJ2-3; abundance: -; v_gene: TRBV5-4; len: 14; CDR3aa: ASSLGTGGARDTQY
j_gene: TRBJ2-1; abundance: -; v_gene: TRBV4-3; len: 15; CDR3aa: ASSHPRTGTFDNEQF
j_gene: TRBJ1-1; abundance: -; v_gene: TRBV13; len: 13; CDR3aa: ASSPFGQGDTEAF
j_gene: TRBJ2-3; abundance: -; v_gene: TRBV7-3; len: 12; CDR3aa: ATSGFPQGDTQY
j_gene: TRBJ2-1; abundance: -; v_gene: TRBV27; len: 11; CDR3aa: ASSTTAYNEQF
j_gene: TRBJ2-1; abundance: -; v_gene: TRBV27; len: 13; CDR3aa: ASRWDRAPYNEQF
j_gene: TRBJ2-5; abundance: -; v_gene: TRBV5-1; len: 12; CDR3aa: ASSPEGGVGTQY